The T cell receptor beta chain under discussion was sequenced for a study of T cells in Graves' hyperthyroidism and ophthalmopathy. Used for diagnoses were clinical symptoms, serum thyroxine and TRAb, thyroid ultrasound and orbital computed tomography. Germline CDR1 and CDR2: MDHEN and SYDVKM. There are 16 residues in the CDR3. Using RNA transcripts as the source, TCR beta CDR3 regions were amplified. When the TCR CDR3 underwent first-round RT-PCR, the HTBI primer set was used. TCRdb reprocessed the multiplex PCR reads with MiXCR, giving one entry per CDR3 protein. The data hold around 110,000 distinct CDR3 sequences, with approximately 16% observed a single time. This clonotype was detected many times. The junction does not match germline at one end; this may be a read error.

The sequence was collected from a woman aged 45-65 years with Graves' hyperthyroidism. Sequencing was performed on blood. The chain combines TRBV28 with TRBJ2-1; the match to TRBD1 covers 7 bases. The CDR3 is CASSLLGQSSYNEQFF. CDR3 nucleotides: TGTGCCAGCAGTTTATTGGGACAGTCTTCCTACAATGAACAGTTCTTC.